This T cell receptor (beta chain) was recorded in a study of shared clonotypes between healthy human individuals. Trimming removed 3 bases at V and 3 bases at J, with 12 bases between. The CDR3 is 15 amino acids. The germline gives CDR1 ENHRY, CDR2 SYGVKD. Assay: immunoSEQ multiplex PCR; the TCRdb copy retains only in-frame clones and omits some. The sample shows millions of clones, around 94% of them seen only once. With regard to this clone: Other DNA variants within this sample encode the same CDR3.

The sequencing input was naive CD4+ T cells sorted from blood. The subset is: CD45RA+ positively selected. This receptor was taken from a man younger than 30 in good health. This chain connects TRBV10-3 to TRBJ1-5; D is perhaps TRBD1 (5 bases). CDR3: CAISDSGGPNQPQHF. The CDR3 coding sequence is TGTGCCATCAGTGATTCCGGGGGACCCAATCAGCCCCAGCATTTT.